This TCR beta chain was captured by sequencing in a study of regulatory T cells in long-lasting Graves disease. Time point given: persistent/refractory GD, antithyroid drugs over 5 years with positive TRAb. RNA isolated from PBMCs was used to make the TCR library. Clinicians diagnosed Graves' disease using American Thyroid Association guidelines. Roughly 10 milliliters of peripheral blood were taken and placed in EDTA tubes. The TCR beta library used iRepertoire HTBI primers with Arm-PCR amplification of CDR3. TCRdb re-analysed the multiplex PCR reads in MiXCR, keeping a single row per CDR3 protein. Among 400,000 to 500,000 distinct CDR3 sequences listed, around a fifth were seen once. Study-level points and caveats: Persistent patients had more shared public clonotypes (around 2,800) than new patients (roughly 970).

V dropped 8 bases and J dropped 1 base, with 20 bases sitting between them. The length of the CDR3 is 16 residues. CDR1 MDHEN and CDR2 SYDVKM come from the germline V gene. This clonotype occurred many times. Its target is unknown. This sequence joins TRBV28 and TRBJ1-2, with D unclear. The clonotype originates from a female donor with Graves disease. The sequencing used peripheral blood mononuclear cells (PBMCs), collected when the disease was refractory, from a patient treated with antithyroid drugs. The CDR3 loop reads CASSVPPRIYNYGYTF. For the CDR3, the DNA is TGTGCCAGCTCCGTCCCACCCCGGATATATAACTATGGCTACACCTTC.